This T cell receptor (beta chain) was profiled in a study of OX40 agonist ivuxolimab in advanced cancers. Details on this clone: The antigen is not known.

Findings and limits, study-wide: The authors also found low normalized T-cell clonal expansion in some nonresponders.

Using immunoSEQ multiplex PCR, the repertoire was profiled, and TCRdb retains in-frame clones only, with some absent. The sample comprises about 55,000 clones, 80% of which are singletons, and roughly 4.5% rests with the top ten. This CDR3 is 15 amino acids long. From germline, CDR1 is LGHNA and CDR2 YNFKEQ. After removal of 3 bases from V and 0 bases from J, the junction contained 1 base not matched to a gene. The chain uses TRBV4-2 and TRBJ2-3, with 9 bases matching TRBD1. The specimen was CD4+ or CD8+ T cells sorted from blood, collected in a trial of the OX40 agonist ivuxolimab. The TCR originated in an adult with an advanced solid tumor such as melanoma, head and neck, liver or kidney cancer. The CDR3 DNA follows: TGTGCCAGCAGCCAGGGACAGGGTAGCACAGATACGCAGTATTTT. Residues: CASSQGQGSTDTQYF.